The rows below give T cell receptor beta chains drawn from one sample of a study of cytomegalovirus exposure and HLA in healthy donors. Sequencing was performed with immunoSEQ multiplex PCR; in TCRdb, only in-frame clones are kept and a portion is missing. The profile shows 35,000 to 45,000 clones, about four fifths of them singletons. Sequencing was done on a sample of PBMCs. These receptors originate from a woman between 35 and 50 years old in good health and CMV-seronegative. CDR3s include the opening cysteine and the closing phenylalanine or tryptophan. D genes are given only for firm matches. A clone size is listed for some rows: how often the clone was seen (once, few, many), or a class if it is expanded.

cdr3_nt cdr3_aa v_call clone_size j_call d_call
TGCAGCGTTGCCAATCAACAGGGCAATGAGCAGTTCTTC CSVANQQGNEQFF TRBV29-1 NA TRBJ2-1 NA
TGTGCCAGTAAACTGGTGGGGGGTTCAACTGAAGCTTTCTTT CASKLVGGSTEAFF TRBV19 few TRBJ1-1 NA
TGTGCCAGCAGCTGGGACAGGGGGCGTTACGAGCAGTACTTC CASSWDRGRYEQYF TRBV5-6 NA TRBJ2-7 TRBD1
TGCGCCAGCAGCCGGCAGCTCAGGGTGTCAGCAACTAATGAAAAACTGTTTTTT CASSRQLRVSATNEKLFF TRBV4-3 NA TRBJ1-4 NA
TGTGCCAGCAGCGTAGACGGGGGGTCTTACAATGAGCAGTTCTTC CASSVDGGSYNEQFF TRBV9 NA TRBJ2-1 TRBD2
TGTGCCAGCAGCCCGGTTCCCAACACCATATATTTT CASSPVPNTIYF TRBV7-8 once TRBJ1-3 NA
TGTGCCAGCAGGGGCGAGGGTGAAAAACTGTTTTTT CASRGEGEKLFF TRBV2 NA TRBJ1-4 NA
TGTGCCAGCAGCAAAGGGGTATTCGCAGATACGCAGTATTTT CASSKGVFADTQYF TRBV11-3 NA TRBJ2-3 NA
TGTGCCAGCAGTACACAGGGGTTGGATGAAGCTTTCTTT CASSTQGLDEAFF TRBV2 NA TRBJ1-1 TRBD1
TGTGCCAGCAGCTCCCCTAGCGGGGGAAACATTCAGTACTTC CASSSPSGGNIQYF TRBV7-2 NA TRBJ2-4 TRBD2
TGTGCCAGCAGCGTAGCTTTAACCGGGGAGCTGTTTTTT CASSVALTGELFF TRBV9 NA TRBJ2-2 NA
TGTGCCAGCTCGCCGGAAGGACAGTCGGTTTTCAATGAAAAACTGTTTTTT CASSPEGQSVFNEKLFF TRBV18 NA TRBJ1-4 NA
TGCGCCAGCAGCTCTCTCTTACAGGGGACTGAAGCTTTCTTT CASSSLLQGTEAFF TRBV5-1 NA TRBJ1-1 TRBD1
TGCGCCAGCAGCTTGGGCCTAGCGGGCTACAATGAGCAGTTCTTC CASSLGLAGYNEQFF TRBV5-1 NA TRBJ2-1 TRBD2
TGTGCCAGCAGCTCCACTAGCGGGGGGGCGTCGCAGTACTTC CASSSTSGGASQYF TRBV7-2 NA TRBJ2-7 TRBD2
TGTGCCATCAAAAGACAGGAGTATGGCTACACCTTC CAIKRQEYGYTF TRBV10-3 NA TRBJ1-2 NA
TGTGCCAGCACTCCCGCCAGGGGGATAAGCACTGAAGCTTTCTTT CASTPARGISTEAFF TRBV25-1 NA TRBJ1-1 TRBD1
TGCGCCAGCAGCCAAGATGGGAGTGGCTACACCTTC CASSQDGSGYTF TRBV4-1 NA TRBJ1-2 NA
TGCAGCGTTGAATACAGCGGGGGGGATACGCAGTATTTT CSVEYSGGDTQYF TRBV29-1 NA TRBJ2-3 TRBD2
TGCGCCAGCAGCTCACAGGGGGCCCAGGGCACTGAAGCTTTCTTT CASSSQGAQGTEAFF TRBV5-1 once TRBJ1-1 TRBD1
TGTGCCAGCAGTTCCCCCGGGACAGGGGGCACTGAAGCTTTCTTT CASSSPGTGGTEAFF TRBV27 NA TRBJ1-1 TRBD1
TGTGCCAGCAGCTTAGACAGGATGAGCACAGATACGCAGTATTTT CASSLDRMSTDTQYF TRBV7-2 NA TRBJ2-3 NA
TGCGCCAGCAGCTCCGGGGACAGCCGGCCCACAGATACGCAGTATTTT CASSSGDSRPTDTQYF TRBV5-1 NA TRBJ2-3 TRBD1
TGTGCCAGCAGCTTAACAGCGGGGGGTAGATTTGAGCAGTTCTTC CASSLTAGGRFEQFF TRBV7-3 NA TRBJ2-1 TRBD2
TGTGCCAGCAGCTTGACAGGGGACTCACCCCTCCACTTT CASSLTGDSPLHF TRBV7-9 NA TRBJ1-6 TRBD1
TGTGCCAGCAGCCCCCCCGGACAGACCTCCTATGGCTACACCTTC CASSPPGQTSYGYTF TRBV7-9 NA TRBJ1-2 NA
TGTGCCAGCAGCTCTGACCTAGGGGGGGGTGCCTCCACTGAAGCTTTCTTT CASSSDLGGGASTEAFF TRBV5-4 once TRBJ1-1 NA
TGTGCCAGCAGTTTAAGTCCCGGGACAGCTAACACCGGGGAGCTGTTTTTT CASSLSPGTANTGELFF TRBV28 NA TRBJ2-2 TRBD1
TGTGCCAGTAGTAACCCGACAGGGTGGTCACCCCTCCACTTT CASSNPTGWSPLHF TRBV19 NA TRBJ1-6 TRBD1
TGCGCCAGCAGCGGCCGCGGGACAGGGAACGCTGAAGCTTTCTTT CASSGRGTGNAEAFF TRBV5-1 NA TRBJ1-1 TRBD1
TGTGCCAGCAGCCTAGCCGGGACAGGGTTTTCAGATACGCAGTATTTT CASSLAGTGFSDTQYF TRBV7-6 NA TRBJ2-3 TRBD1
TGTGCCAGTAGTCAAAATCCGGGTCTGACGGGCAATCAGCCCCAGCATTTT CASSQNPGLTGNQPQHF TRBV19 NA TRBJ1-5 NA
TGCGCCAGCAGCGACAGGGCCGGGGAGCTGTTTTTT CASSDRAGELFF TRBV5-1 NA TRBJ2-2 TRBD1
TGCAGCGTTGCACGATGGGGGGATGGAGATACGCAGTATTTT CSVARWGDGDTQYF TRBV29-1 once TRBJ2-3 NA
TGTGCCAGCAGCTTAGGCGGGAGAAGCAATCAGCCCCAGCATTTT CASSLGGRSNQPQHF TRBV5-4 NA TRBJ1-5 NA